Sequencing of this TCR beta chain was carried out in a study of response to subunit inactivated influenza vaccine. Study-level findings and limits: Every seasonal influenza vaccination brings in few new T cells, the authors suggested.

TCRdb called the RT-PCR reads again in MiXCR, with one record for every CDR3 protein. The sample comprises about 700,000 distinct CDR3 sequences, 14% of which are singletons, and about 7.4% rests with the top ten. Comments on this clonotype: Its antigen is unidentified.

This TCR came from a man aged 50 or older who received an inactivated influenza vaccine. The input for sequencing was PBMCs from blood, taken less than 15 days before vaccination.

CDR3 coding DNA: TGCGCCAGCAGCCGACCAGAAGGGGCAACTAATGAAAAACTGTTTTTT. As protein: CASSRPEGATNEKLFF. The chain is built from TRBV4-1 and TRBJ1-4; possibly TRBD1 for D (5 bases). CDR1 is MGHRA, CDR2 YSYEKL, per germline. The CDR3 spans 16 residues. The ends were cut back, 4 bases at V and 0 bases at J, with 12 bases in the middle.